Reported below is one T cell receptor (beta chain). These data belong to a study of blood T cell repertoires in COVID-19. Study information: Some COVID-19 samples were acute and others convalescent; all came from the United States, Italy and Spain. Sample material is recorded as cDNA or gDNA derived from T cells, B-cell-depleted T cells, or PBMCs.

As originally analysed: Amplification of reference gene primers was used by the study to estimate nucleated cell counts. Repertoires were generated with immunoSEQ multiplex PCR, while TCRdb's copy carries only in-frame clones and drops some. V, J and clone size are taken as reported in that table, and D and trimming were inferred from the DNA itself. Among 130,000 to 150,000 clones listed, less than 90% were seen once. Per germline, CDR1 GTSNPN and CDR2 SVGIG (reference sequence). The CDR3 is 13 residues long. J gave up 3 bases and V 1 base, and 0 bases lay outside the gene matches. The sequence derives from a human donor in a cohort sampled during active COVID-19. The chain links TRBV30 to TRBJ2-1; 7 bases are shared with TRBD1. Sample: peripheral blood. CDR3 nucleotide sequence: TGTGCCTGGAGTGGGGACAGCTACAATGAGCAGTTCTTC. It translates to CAWSGDSYNEQFF.